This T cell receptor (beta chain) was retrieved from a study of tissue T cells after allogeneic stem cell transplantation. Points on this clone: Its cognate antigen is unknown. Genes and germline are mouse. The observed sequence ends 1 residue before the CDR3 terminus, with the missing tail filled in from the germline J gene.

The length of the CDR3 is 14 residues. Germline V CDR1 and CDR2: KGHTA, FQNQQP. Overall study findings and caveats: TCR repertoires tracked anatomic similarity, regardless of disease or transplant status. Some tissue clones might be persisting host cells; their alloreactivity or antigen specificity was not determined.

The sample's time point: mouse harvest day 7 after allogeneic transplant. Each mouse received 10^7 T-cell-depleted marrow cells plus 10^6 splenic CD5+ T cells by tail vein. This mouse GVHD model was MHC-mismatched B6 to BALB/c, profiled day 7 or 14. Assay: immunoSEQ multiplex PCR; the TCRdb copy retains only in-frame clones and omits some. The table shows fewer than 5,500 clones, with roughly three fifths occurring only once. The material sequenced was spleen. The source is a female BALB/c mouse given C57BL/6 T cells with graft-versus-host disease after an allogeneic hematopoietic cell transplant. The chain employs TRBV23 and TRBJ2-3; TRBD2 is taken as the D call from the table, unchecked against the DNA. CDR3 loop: CSSSPTGGGETLYF. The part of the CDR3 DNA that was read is TGCTCCAGCAGTCCGACTGGGGGGGGAGAAACGCTGTAT.